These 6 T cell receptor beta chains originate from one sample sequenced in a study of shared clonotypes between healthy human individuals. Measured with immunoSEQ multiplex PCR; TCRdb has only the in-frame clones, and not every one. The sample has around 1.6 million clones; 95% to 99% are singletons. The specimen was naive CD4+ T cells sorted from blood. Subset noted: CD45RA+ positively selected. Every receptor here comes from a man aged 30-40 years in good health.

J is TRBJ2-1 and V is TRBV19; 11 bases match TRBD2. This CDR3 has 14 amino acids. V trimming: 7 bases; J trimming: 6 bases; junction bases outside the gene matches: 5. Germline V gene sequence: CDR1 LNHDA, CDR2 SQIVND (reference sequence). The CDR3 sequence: CASNVLAGVNEQFF. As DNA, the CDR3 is TGTGCCAGTAATGTACTAGCGGGAGTCAATGAGCAGTTCTTC.

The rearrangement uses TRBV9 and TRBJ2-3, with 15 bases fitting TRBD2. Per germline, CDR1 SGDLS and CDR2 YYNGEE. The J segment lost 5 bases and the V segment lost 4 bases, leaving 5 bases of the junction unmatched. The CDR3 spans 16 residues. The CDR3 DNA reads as TGTGCCAGCAGCCGGACTAGCGGGAGGGATGGAGATACGCAGTATTTT. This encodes CASSRTSGRDGDTQYF. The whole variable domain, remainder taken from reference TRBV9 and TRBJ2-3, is DSGVTQTPKHLITATGQRVTLRCSPRSGDLSVYWYQQSLDQGLQFLIQYYNGEERAKGNILERFSAQQFPDLHSELNLSSLELGDSALYFCASSRTSGRDGDTQYFGPGTRLTVL.

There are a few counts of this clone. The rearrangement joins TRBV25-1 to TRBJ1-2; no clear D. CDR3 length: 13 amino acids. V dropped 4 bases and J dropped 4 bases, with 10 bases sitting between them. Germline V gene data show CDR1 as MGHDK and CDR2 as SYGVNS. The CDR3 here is CASSGGGFYGYTF. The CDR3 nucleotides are TGTGCCAGCAGTGGGGGAGGGTTCTATGGCTACACCTTC.

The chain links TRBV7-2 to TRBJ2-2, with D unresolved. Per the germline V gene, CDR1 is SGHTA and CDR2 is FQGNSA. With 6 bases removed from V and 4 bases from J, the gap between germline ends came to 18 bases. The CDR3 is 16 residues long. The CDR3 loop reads CASRSRVGGRTGELFF. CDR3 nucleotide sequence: TGTGCCAGCAGATCAAGGGTGGGCGGACGCACCGGGGAGCTGTTTTTT.

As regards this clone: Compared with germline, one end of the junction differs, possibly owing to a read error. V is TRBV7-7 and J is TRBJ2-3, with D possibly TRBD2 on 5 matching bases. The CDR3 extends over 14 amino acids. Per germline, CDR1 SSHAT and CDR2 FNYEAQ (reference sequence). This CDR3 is CASSPGLSTDTQYF. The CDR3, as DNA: TGTGCTAGCAGCCCAGGACTTAGCACAGATACGCAGTATTTT.

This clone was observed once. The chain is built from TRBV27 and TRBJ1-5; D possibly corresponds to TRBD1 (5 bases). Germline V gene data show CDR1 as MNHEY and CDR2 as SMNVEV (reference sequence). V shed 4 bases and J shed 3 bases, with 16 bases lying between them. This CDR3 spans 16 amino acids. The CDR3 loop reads CASSYLPKGHNQPQHF. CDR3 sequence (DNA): TGTGCCAGCAGTTATCTCCCTAAAGGACACAATCAGCCCCAGCATTTT.